These 19 T cell receptor beta chains originate from one sample sequenced in a study of T cell responses to AZD1222 COVID-19 vaccine. Only in-frame clones appear in the TCRdb table, and some are missing; sequencing was by immunoSEQ multiplex PCR. Here the sample spans 110,000 or so clones, approximately 88% being singletons. Specimen: peripheral blood, collected 28 days after the second AZD1222 dose. The source is an adult who received the AZD1222 COVID-19 vaccine.

This rearrangement joins TRBV3-1 (or the pseudogene TRBV3-2) to TRBJ2-1; no reliable D call. The CDR3 length is 12 residues. V lost 4 bases and J 7 bases, leaving 8 bases between the germline ends. Germline V gives CDR1 LGHDT, CDR2 YNNKEL (reference sequence). CDR3: CASSPGRNEQFF. In nucleotides, the CDR3 is TGTGCCAGCAGCCCCGGTCGAAATGAGCAGTTCTTC.

The rearrangement links TRBV19 to TRBJ1-3; D is possibly TRBD1 (6 bases). CDR3 length: 16 residues. Trimming pared 6 bases from V and 0 bases from J, leaving 15 bases between. Germline CDR1 and CDR2: LNHDA and SQIVND (reference sequence). The DNA for the CDR3 is TGTGCCAGTAGGCGGGCGGACAGCTTCTCTGGAAACACCATATATTTT. Translating it yields CASRRADSFSGNTIYF.

The genes are TRBV4-2 and TRBJ1-3, with unresolved D. Germline lookup yields CDR1 LGHNA and CDR2 YNFKEQ. V lost 0 bases and J 0 bases, leaving 9 bases between the germline ends. The CDR3 has 16 residues. CDR3 region: CASSQERLNSGNTIYF. As DNA, the CDR3 is TGTGCCAGCAGCCAAGAAAGGCTGAACTCTGGAAACACCATATATTTT.

This clone was observed once. The chain uses TRBV5-1 and TRBJ1-4; D unresolved. V lost 0 bases and J 0 bases, leaving 6 bases between the germline ends. CDR1 and CDR2 (germline): SGHRS, YFSETQ. CDR3 size: 15 residues. CDR3 in DNA: TGCGCCAGCAGCTTGGGGAGTACAACTAATGAAAAACTGTTTTTT. Translated: CASSLGSTTNEKLFF.

V is TRBV5-1 and J is TRBJ2-7; no firm D call. The CDR3 is made up of 16 amino acids. Trimming took off 4 bases at V and 2 bases at J, with 19 bases between the two ends. Germline V CDR1 and CDR2: SGHRS, YFSETQ. The DNA of the CDR3 is TGCGCCAGCAGCCCCGGCGTGGGTACAGCCACCTACGAGCAGTACTTC. It yields the protein CASSPGVGTATYEQYF. Drawing the rest from reference TRBV5-1 and TRBJ2-7, the complete variable domain is KAGVTQTPRYLIKTRGQQVTLSCSPISGHRSVSWYQQTPGQGLQFLFEYFSETQRNKGNFPGRFSGRQFSNSRSEMNVSTLELGDSALYLCASSPGVGTATYEQYFGPGTRLTVT.

The chain joins TRBV7-2 to TRBJ2-2; D call uncertain. Trimming cost V 0 bases and J 4 bases, with 6 bases left between them. The germline gives CDR1 SGHTA, CDR2 FQGNSA. The CDR3 is 14 amino acids. Written as DNA, the CDR3 is TGTGCCAGCAGCTTAGCTGTAGTCACCGGGGAGCTGTTTTTT. Its protein product is CASSLAVVTGELFF.

The chain employs TRBV3-1 (or the pseudogene TRBV3-2) and TRBJ2-7, with a tentative D call TRBD1 (6 bases). The CDR3 loop spans 16 amino acids. Trimming took 1 base from V and 0 from J, leaving 13 bases between them. From germline, CDR1 is LGHDT and CDR2 YNNKEL (reference sequence). CDR3 sequence (DNA): TGTGCCAGCAGCCAAGCGGGACACCTGAGCTCCTACGAGCAGTACTTC. Protein: CASSQAGHLSSYEQYF.

The chain combines TRBV5-1 with TRBJ2-2, with D hard to call. This CDR3 is 15 amino acids long. Trimming shortened V by 3 bases and J by 3 bases, and 12 bases separated the two germline ends. Germline CDR1 and CDR2: SGHRS and YFSETQ. The CDR3 bases are TGCGCCAGCAGCTCCACCGGACCGGACACCGGGGAGCTGTTTTTT. This gives the protein CASSSTGPDTGELFF.

The J gene is TRBJ1-1, the V gene TRBV11-2, with D possibly matching TRBD1 (6 bases). The germline V and J ends were trimmed by 4 bases and 7 bases, with 13 bases remaining between them. The germline V gene has CDR1 SGHAT and CDR2 FQNNGV. The CDR3 contains 13 residues. The CDR3 DNA sequence: TGTGCCAGCAGCTCTCAGGGGACCAATGAAGCTTTCTTT. Amino acid sequence: CASSSQGTNEAFF.

On this clone itself: The DNA is left out, because the CDR3 cannot be placed on it with certainty; the CDR3 is given as TCRdb lists it. V gene TRBV5-4 combines with J gene TRBJ1-2. The CDR3 is 14 residues long, counting both termini. Germline assignment: CDR1 SGHNT and CDR2 YYREEE (reference sequence). CDR3 region: CASSLRTFGDGYTF.

The chain employs TRBV15 and TRBJ2-7; D uncertain. CDR3 size: 13 residues. Trimming left V 0 bases short and J 4 bases short, with 7 bases between. Germline CDR1 LNHNV, CDR2 YYDKDF (reference sequence). DNA of the CDR3: TGTGCCACCAGCAGAGAAGCCTCGTACGAGCAGTACTTC. This gives the protein CATSREASYEQYF.

CDR3 in amino acids: CASSRGQGANYGYTF. CDR3 DNA: TGTGCCAGCAGCCGTGGACAGGGGGCGAACTATGGCTACACCTTC. This sequence joins TRBV7-2 and TRBJ1-2; 11 nucleotides align to TRBD1. Germline V gene lookup returns CDR1 SGHTA and CDR2 FQGNSA. V was pared by 5 bases and J by 2 bases, with 4 bases of the junction left unmatched. This CDR3 region has 15 residues.

The V call is TRBV9, the J call TRBJ2-7; 8 nucleotides agree with TRBD1. CDR1 is SGDLS, CDR2 YYNGEE, per germline. This CDR3 comprises 15 residues. V shed 3 bases and J 5 bases; nucleotides not matched to a gene: 10. The CDR3 protein is CASSAPGTGPHEQYF. For the CDR3, the DNA is TGTGCCAGCAGCGCACCCGGGACAGGTCCCCACGAGCAGTACTTC.

The CDR3 DNA is TGTGCCAGCAGCCAAGCGGGACATACCTACGAGCAGTACTTC. Encoded protein: CASSQAGHTYEQYF. V gene TRBV3-1 (or the pseudogene TRBV3-2) combines with J gene TRBJ2-7; D is possibly TRBD1 (6 bases). V was trimmed by 1 base and J by 2 bases, leaving 9 bases between them. CDR1 and CDR2 (germline): LGHDT, YNNKEL (reference sequence). The CDR3 sequence is 14 residues long.

This rearrangement joins TRBV5-1 to TRBJ1-5, with D maybe TRBD1 (6 bases). The CDR3 spans 15 residues. V shed 2 bases and J shed 1 base, with 10 bases lying between them. Germline V lookup: CDR1 SGHRS, CDR2 YFSETQ. The CDR3 reads CASSLVGGSNQPQHF. CDR3 bases: TGCGCCAGCAGCTTAGTAGGGGGAAGCAATCAGCCCCAGCATTTT. Drawing the rest from reference TRBV5-1 and TRBJ1-5, the complete variable domain is KAGVTQTPRYLIKTRGQQVTLSCSPISGHRSVSWYQQTPGQGLQFLFEYFSETQRNKGNFPGRFSGRQFSNSRSEMNVSTLELGDSALYLCASSLVGGSNQPQHFGDGTRLSIL.

The CDR3: CASSVGGTPTYEQYF. The DNA of the CDR3 is TGTGCCAGCAGCGTAGGAGGGACACCCACCTACGAGCAGTACTTC. The chain recombines TRBV9 with TRBJ2-7, with D tentatively TRBD1 (6 bases). The CDR3 has 15 residues. The ends were cut back, 0 bases at V and 2 bases at J, with 12 bases in the middle. Germline V gene sequence: CDR1 SGDLS, CDR2 YYNGEE.

The chain employs TRBV4-3 and TRBJ1-2; 8 bases are shared with TRBD1. Trimming removed 0 bases from V and 4 bases from J; junction bases left unmatched: 13. From germline, CDR1 is LGHNA and CDR2 YSLEER. This CDR3 is 18 amino acids long. In DNA, the CDR3 is TGCGCCAGCAGCCAAGATGCGGCAGGGGGCGCGATGGTCTATGGCTACACCTTC. Protein sequence: CASSQDAAGGAMVYGYTF.

The genes are TRBV6-5 and TRBJ2-2, with D unresolved. V was trimmed by 0 bases and J by 5 bases, leaving 10 bases between them. The CDR3 sequence is 15 residues long. Germline V gives CDR1 MNHEY, CDR2 SVGAGI. CDR3 protein: CASSYSIVQTGELFF. As DNA, the CDR3 is TGTGCCAGCAGTTACTCGATAGTACAGACCGGGGAGCTGTTTTTT.

The chain is built from TRBV7-2 and TRBJ2-3; D is undetermined. The CDR3 covers 14 residues. The V gene lost 5 bases and the J gene lost 4 bases, with 13 bases spanning the gap. Germline loops: CDR1 SGHTA, CDR2 FQGNSA. DNA for the CDR3: TGTGCCAGCAGCCCCCAAGGACGCCCAGATACGCAGTATTTT. Encoded protein: CASSPQGRPDTQYF. The full variable domain, with the rest looked up from reference TRBV7-2 and TRBJ2-3, is GAGVSQSPSNKVTEKGKDVELRCDPISGHTALYWYRQSLGQGLEFLIYFQGNSAPDKSGLPSDRFSAERTGGSVSTLTIQRTQQEDSAVYLCASSPQGRPDTQYFGPGTRLTVL.